A single sample is the source of the 8 T cell receptor beta chains below, sequenced in a study of T cells in Graves' hyperthyroidism and ophthalmopathy. Researchers took RNA transcripts and amplified the TCR beta CDR3 regions from them. The HTBI primer set was used in a first-round RT-PCR of the TCR CDR3. TCRdb redid the calling of the multiplex PCR reads with MiXCR, one entry per CDR3 protein. The data contain about 640,000 distinct CDR3 sequences, about 14% of them singletons. Material: blood. The receptor set was obtained from a woman in her forties or fifties with Graves' ophthalmopathy.

This clonotype was detected many times. V and J are TRBV20-1 and TRBJ2-3; possible D gene TRBD2, 6 bases. Germline V CDR1 and CDR2: DFQATT, SNEGSKA (reference sequence). V was trimmed by 6 bases and J by 6 bases, leaving 19 bases between them. The CDR3 runs to 14 residues. CDR3 nucleotides: TGCAGTGCGACGGTAGCGGCCTCATACGATACGCAGTATTTT. It specifies CSATVAASYDTQYF.

The chain links TRBV6-2 or TRBV6-3 to TRBJ2-1; no firm D call. Per germline, CDR1 MNHEY and CDR2 SVGEGT. CDR3 length: 10 amino acids. The germline V and J ends were trimmed by 4 bases and 10 bases, with 5 bases remaining between them. CDR3 nucleotides: TGTGCCAGCAGTTCCGAAGAGCAGTTCTTC. Its protein is CASSSEEQFF.

In this sample, this clonotype turned up once. A much larger clonotype is one base distant, so this may be a read error. The chain joins TRBV7-9 to TRBJ2-5, with TRBD1 matching 7 bases. The CDR3 loop spans 16 amino acids. Germline V gives CDR1 SEHNR, CDR2 FQNEAQ (reference sequence). The CDR3: CVSSLIDRQGAETQYF. In DNA, the CDR3 is TGTGTCAGCAGCTTAATCGATCGACAGGGAGCAGAGACCCAGTACTTC.

This clonotype was counted ten times or more. This chain joins TRBV28 and TRBJ1-1, with D hard to call. Looked up from germline, CDR1 is MDHEN and CDR2 is SYDVKM. This CDR3 spans 13 amino acids. V lost 6 bases to trimming and J lost 0 bases, with 8 bases between them. The CDR3 is CASSPLVNTEAFF. The CDR3 nucleotides read TGTGCCAGCAGCCCACTTGTGAACACTGAAGCTTTCTTT.

V usage is TRBV19 and J usage is TRBJ2-1; D may correspond to TRBD1 or TRBD2 (6 bases each). CDR3 length equals 14 residues. The V gene's germline CDR1 is LNHDA and CDR2 SQIVND (reference sequence). Deletions cut 2 bases from V and 8 bases from J, with 13 bases between. The CDR3 DNA follows: TGTGCCAGTAGTATAAATCGGGGGCTCGATGAGCAGTTCTTC. It specifies CASSINRGLDEQFF.

This clonotype was seen repeatedly, ten times or more. V is TRBV11-2 and J is TRBJ2-7, with 7 bases identical to TRBD2. V shed 5 bases and J 2 bases; nucleotides not matched to a gene: 9. The CDR3 is 15 residues long. CDR1 and CDR2 (germline): SGHAT, FQNNGV. CDR3 in amino acids: CASSRGEGAPYEQYF. In nucleotides, the CDR3 is TGTGCCAGCAGCCGGGGGGAAGGGGCCCCCTACGAGCAGTACTTC. Full variable domain (missing parts from reference TRBV11-2 and TRBJ2-7): EAGVAQSPRYKIIEKRQSVAFWCNPISGHATLYWYQQILGQGPKLLIQFQNNGVVDDSQLPKDRFSAERLKGVDSTLKIQPAKLEDSAVYLCASSRGEGAPYEQYFGPGTRLTVT.

This clonotype was seen at least ten times. V usage is TRBV5-6 and J usage is TRBJ1-1, with unresolved D. The CDR3 spans 13 residues. The V end lost 0 bases, the J end lost 8 bases, and 11 bases lay between the germline ends. In germline, CDR1 is SGHDT, CDR2 YYEEEE. The CDR3 protein is CASSLVRTGEAFF. Written as DNA, the CDR3 is TGTGCCAGCAGCTTGGTCCGGACGGGAGAAGCTTTCTTT. The full variable domain, completed using reference TRBV5-6 and TRBJ1-1, is DAGVTQSPTHLIKTRGQQVTLRCSPKSGHDTVSWYQQALGQGPQFIFQYYEEEERQRGNFPDRFSGHQFPNYSSELNVNALLLGDSALYLCASSLVRTGEAFFGQGTRLTVV.

The table lists this clonotype with many counts. V usage is TRBV20-1 and J usage is TRBJ2-5, with D perhaps TRBD1 (5 bases). V was shortened by 0 bases and J by 6 bases, with 8 bases between the two germline ends. Per germline, CDR1 DFQATT and CDR2 SNEGSKA (reference sequence). The CDR3 runs to 12 residues. The CDR3 DNA reads TGCAGTGCTAGAGACCAGGGAAAGACCCAGTACTTC. Translation: CSARDQGKTQYF.